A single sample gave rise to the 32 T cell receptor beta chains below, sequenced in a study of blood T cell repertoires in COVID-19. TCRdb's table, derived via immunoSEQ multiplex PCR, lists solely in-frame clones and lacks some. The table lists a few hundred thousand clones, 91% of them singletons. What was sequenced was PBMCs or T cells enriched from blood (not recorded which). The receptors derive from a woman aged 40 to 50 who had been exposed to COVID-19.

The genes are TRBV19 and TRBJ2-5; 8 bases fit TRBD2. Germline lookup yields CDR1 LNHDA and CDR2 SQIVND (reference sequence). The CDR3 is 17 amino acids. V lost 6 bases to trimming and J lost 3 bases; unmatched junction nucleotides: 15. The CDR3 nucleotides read TGTGCCAGTAGCGACATCCTTCGAGGACTAGCAAAAGAGACCCAGTACTTC. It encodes CASSDILRGLAKETQYF.

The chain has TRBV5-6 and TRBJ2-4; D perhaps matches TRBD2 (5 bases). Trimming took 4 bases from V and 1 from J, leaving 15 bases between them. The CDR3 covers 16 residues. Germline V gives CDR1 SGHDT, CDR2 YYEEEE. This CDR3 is CASSHDRGFAKNIQYF. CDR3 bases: TGTGCCAGCAGCCATGACCGGGGATTCGCCAAAAACATTCAGTACTTC.

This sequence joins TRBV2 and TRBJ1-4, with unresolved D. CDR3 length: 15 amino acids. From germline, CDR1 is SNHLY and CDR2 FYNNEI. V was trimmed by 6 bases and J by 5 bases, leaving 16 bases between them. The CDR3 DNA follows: TGTGCCAGCAGCTCCACAGAGACAAGAAATGAAAAACTGTTTTTT. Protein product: CASSSTETRNEKLFF.

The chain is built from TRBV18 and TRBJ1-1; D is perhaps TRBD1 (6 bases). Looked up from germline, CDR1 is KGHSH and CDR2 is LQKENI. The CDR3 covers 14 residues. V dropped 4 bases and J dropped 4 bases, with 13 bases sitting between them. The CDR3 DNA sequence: TGTGCCAGCTCACAGGGGGATGGGGGCACTGAAGCTTTCTTT. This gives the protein CASSQGDGGTEAFF.

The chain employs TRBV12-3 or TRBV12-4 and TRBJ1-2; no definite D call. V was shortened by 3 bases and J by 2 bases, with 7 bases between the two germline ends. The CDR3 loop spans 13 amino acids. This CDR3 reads CASSFGENYGYTF. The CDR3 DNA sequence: TGTGCCAGCAGTTTCGGGGAGAACTATGGCTACACCTTC.

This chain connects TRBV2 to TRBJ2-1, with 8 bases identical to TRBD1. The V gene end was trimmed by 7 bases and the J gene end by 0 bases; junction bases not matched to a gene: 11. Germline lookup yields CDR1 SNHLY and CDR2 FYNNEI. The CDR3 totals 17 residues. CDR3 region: CASTTSRTGSSYNEQFF. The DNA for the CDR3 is TGTGCCAGCACCACCTCCCGGACAGGGAGCTCCTACAATGAGCAGTTCTTC.

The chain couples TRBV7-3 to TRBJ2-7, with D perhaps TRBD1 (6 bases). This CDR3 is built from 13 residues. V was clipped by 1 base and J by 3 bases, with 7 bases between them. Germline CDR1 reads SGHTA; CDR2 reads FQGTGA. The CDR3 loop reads CASSLIGGYEQYF. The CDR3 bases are TGTGCCAGCAGCTTAATAGGGGGCTACGAGCAGTACTTC.

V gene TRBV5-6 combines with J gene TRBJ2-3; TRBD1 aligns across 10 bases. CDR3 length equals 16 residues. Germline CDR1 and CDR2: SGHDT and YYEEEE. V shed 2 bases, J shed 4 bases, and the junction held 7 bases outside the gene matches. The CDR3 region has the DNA TGTGCCAGCAGCTTATCGGGACAGGGGCTCTCAGATACGCAGTATTTT. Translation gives CASSLSGQGLSDTQYF.

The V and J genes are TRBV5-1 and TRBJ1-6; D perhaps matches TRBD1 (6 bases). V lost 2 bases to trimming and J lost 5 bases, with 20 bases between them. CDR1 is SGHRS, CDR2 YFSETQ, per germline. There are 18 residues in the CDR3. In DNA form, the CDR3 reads TGCGCCAGCAGCTTCCGAAGGGGGTCGGGGGGAGATAATTCACCCCTCCACTTT. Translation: CASSFRRGSGGDNSPLHF.

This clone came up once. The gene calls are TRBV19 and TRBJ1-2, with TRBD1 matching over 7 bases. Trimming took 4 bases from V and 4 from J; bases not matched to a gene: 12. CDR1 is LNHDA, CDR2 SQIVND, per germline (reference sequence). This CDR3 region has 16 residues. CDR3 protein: CASSNRLGQVGYGYTF. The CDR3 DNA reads TGTGCCAGTAGTAACCGACTAGGACAGGTCGGCTATGGCTACACCTTC.

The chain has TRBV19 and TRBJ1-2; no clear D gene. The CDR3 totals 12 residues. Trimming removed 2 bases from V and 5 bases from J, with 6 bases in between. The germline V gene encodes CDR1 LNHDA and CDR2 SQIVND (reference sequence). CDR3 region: CASSISQYGYTF. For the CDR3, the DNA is TGTGCCAGTAGTATAAGTCAGTATGGCTACACCTTC.

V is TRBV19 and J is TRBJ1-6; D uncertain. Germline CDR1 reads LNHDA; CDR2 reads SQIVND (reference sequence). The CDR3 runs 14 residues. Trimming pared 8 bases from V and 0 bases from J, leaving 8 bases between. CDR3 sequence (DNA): TGTGCCAGTCACTTTCGCTCCTATAATTCACCCCTCCACTTT. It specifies CASHFRSYNSPLHF.

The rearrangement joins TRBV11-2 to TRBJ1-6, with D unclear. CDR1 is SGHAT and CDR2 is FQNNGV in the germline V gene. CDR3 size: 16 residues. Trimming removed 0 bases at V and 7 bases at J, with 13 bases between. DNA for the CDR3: TGTGCCAGCAGCTTAGATCTCGGGGAAGTAAATTCACCCCTCCACTTT. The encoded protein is CASSLDLGEVNSPLHF.

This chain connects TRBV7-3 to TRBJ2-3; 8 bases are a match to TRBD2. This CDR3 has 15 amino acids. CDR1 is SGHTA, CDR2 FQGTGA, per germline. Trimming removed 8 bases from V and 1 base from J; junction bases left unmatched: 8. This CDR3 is CASGPRGLGTDTQYF. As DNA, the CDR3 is TGTGCCAGCGGGCCGAGGGGACTAGGCACAGATACGCAGTATTTT. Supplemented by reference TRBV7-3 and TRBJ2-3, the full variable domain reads GAGVSQTPSNKVTEKGKYVELRCDPISGHTALYWYRQSLGQGPEFLIYFQGTGAADDSGLPNDRFFAVRPEGSVSTLKIQRTERGDSAVYLCASGPRGLGTDTQYFGPGTRLTVL.

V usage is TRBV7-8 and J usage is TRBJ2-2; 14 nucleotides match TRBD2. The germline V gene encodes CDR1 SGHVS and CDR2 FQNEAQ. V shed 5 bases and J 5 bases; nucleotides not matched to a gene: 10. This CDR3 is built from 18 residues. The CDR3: CASSRSGLAGEGTGELFF. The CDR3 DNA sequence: TGTGCCAGCAGCCGCTCGGGACTAGCGGGAGAGGGTACCGGGGAGCTGTTTTTT.

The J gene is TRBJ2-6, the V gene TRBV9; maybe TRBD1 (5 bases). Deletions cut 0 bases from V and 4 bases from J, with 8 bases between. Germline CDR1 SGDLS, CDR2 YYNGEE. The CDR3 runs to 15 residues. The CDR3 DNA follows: TGTGCCAGCAGCGTAGGCAGGGCCGGGGCCAACGTCCTGACTTTC. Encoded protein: CASSVGRAGANVLTF.

As DNA, the CDR3 is TGTGCCAGCAGCCAAGACGGGCAGGGGGGAAGAGGTAACTATGGCTACACCTTC. Translating gives CASSQDGQGGRGNYGYTF. J is TRBJ1-2 and V is TRBV4-2, with TRBD1 matching over 7 bases. With V trimmed by 0 bases and J by 1 base, 11 bases remained unmatched. Germline loops: CDR1 LGHNA, CDR2 YNFKEQ. CDR3 length: 18 residues.

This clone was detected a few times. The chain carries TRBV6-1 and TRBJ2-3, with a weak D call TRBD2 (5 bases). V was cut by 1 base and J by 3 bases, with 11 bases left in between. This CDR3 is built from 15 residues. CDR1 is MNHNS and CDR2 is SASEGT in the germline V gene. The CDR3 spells CASSEGSSGTDTQYF. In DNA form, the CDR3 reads TGTGCCAGCAGTGAAGGATCAAGCGGTACAGATACGCAGTATTTT.

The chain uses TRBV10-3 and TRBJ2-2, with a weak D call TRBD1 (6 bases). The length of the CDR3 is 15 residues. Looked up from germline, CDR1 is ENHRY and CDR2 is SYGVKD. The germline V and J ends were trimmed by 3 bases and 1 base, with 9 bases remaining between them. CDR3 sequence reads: CAISDQGQNTGELFF. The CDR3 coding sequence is TGTGCCATCAGTGATCAGGGACAGAACACCGGGGAGCTGTTTTTT.

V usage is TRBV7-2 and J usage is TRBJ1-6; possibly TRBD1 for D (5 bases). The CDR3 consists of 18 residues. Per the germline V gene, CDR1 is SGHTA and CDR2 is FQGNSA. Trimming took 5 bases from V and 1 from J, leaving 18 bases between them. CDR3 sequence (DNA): TGTGCCAGCAGCCCCTCGGGACTTGCTAGATCCTATAATTCACCCCTCCACTTT. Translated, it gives CASSPSGLARSYNSPLHF.

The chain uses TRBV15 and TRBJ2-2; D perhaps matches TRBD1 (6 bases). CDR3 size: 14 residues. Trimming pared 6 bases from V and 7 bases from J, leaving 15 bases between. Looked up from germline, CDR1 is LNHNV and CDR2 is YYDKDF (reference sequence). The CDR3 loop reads CATRISGTSGELFF. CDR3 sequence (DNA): TGTGCCACCAGGATATCTGGGACAAGCGGGGAGCTGTTTTTT. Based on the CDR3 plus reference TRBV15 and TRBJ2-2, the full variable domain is DAMVIQNPRYQVTQFGKPVTLSCSQTLNHNVMYWYQQKSSQAPKLLFHYYDKDFNNEADTPDNFQSRRPNTSFCFLDIRSPGLGDTAMYLCATRISGTSGELFFGEGSRLTVL.

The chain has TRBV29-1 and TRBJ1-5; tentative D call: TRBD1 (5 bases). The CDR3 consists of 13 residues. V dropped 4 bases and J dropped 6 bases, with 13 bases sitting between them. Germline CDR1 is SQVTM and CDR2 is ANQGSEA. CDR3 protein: CSVVKGQGQPQHF. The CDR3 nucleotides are TGCAGCGTTGTAAAGGGGCAGGGTCAGCCCCAGCATTTT.

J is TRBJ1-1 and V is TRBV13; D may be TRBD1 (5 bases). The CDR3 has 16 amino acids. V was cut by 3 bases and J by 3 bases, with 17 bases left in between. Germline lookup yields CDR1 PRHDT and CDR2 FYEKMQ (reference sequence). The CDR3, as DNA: TGTGCCAGCAGCTTGGGCCCGAGCGGGGCCTACACTGAAGCTTTCTTT. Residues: CASSLGPSGAYTEAFF.

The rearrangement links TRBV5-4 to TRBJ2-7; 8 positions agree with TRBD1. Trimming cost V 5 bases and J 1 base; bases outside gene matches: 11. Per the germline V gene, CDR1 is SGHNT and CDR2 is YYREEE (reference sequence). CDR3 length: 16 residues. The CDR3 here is CASSPARQGSSYEQYF. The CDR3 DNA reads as TGTGCCAGCAGTCCTGCTCGACAGGGGTCATCCTACGAGCAGTACTTC.

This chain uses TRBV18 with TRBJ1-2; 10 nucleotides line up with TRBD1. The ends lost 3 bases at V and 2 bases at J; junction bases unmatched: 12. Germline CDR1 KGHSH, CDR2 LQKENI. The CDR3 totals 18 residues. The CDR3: CASSPVVGQGGKNYGYTF. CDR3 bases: TGTGCCAGCTCACCGGTCGTCGGACAGGGGGGGAAAAACTATGGCTACACCTTC.

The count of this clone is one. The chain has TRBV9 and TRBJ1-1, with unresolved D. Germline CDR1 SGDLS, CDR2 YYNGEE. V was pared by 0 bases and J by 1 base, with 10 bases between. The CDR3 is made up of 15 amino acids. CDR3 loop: CASSVDGGPNTEAFF. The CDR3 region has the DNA TGTGCCAGCAGCGTAGATGGAGGGCCGAACACTGAAGCTTTCTTT.

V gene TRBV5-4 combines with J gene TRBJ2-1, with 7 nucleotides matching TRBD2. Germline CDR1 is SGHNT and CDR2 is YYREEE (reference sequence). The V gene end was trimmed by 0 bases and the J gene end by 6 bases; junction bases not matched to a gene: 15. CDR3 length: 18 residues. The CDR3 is CASSLGGLAVSLLNEQFF. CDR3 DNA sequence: TGTGCCAGCAGCTTGGGGGGCCTAGCGGTCTCCCTTCTCAATGAGCAGTTCTTC.

The CDR3: CASSLDRVGANYGYTF. Here the CDR3 DNA reads TGTGCCAGCAGCTTGGACAGGGTAGGAGCTAACTATGGCTACACCTTC. The chain combines TRBV7-8 with TRBJ1-2; TRBD1 aligns across 8 bases. V lost 3 bases to trimming and J lost 0 bases; unmatched junction nucleotides: 6. CDR3 length: 16 amino acids. The germline V gene has CDR1 SGHVS and CDR2 FQNEAQ.

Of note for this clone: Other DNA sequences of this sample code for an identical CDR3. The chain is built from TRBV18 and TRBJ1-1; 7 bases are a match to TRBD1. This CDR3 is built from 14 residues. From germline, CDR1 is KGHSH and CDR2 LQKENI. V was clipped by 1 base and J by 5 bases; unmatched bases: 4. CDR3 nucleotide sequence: TGTGCCAGCTCACCACAGGGGGCTGGAACTGAAGCTTTCTTT. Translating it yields CASSPQGAGTEAFF. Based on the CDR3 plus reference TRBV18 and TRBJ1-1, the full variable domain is NAGVMQNPRHLVRRRGQEARLRCSPMKGHSHVYWYRQLPEEGLKFMVYLQKENIIDESGMPKERFSAEFPKEGPSILRIQQVVRGDSAAYFCASSPQGAGTEAFFGQGTRLTVV.

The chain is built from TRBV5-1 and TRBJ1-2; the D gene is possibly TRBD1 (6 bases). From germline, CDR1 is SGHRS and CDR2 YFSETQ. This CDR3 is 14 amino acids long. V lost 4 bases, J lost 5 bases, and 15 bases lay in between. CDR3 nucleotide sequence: TGCGCCAGCAGCCCTGGACAGAAAAGTTATGGCTACACCTTC. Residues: CASSPGQKSYGYTF.

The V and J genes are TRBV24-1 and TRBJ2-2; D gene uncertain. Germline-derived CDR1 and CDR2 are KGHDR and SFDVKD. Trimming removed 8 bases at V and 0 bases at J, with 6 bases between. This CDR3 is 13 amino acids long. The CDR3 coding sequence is TGTGCCACCACGACTGCGAACACCGGGGAGCTGTTTTTT. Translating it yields CATTTANTGELFF.

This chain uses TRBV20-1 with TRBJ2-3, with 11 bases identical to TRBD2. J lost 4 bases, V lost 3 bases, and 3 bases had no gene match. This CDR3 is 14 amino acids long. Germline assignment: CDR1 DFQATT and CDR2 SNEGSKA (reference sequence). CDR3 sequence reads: CSASVLAGADTQYF. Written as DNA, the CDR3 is TGCAGTGCTAGTGTACTAGCGGGGGCAGATACGCAGTATTTT.